These T cell receptor beta chains were read from a single sample in a study of memory CD8 T cells in hepatitis C reinfection. Measured with immunoSEQ multiplex PCR; TCRdb has only the in-frame clones, and not every one. The data hold 40,000 to 60,000 clones, with around nine tenths observed a single time. Sequenced: naive CD8+ T cells sorted from blood. The receptors stem from a man younger than 30 with hepatitis C virus infection. CDR3s include the opening cysteine and the closing phenylalanine or tryptophan. D genes are given only for firm matches. Clone size is shown for a subset of rows, as once, few, many or a class of expanded clone.

TRBD1,TRBJ1-1,12,TRBV7-6,.,CASSSTGGEAFF,TGTGCCAGCAGCTCTACAGGGGGTGAAGCTTTCTTT
TRBD2,TRBJ2-7,16,TRBV9,.,CASSEIAGASSYEQYF,TGTGCCAGCAGCGAGATAGCGGGAGCGAGCTCCTACGAGCAGTACTTC
.,TRBJ2-1,15,TRBV29-1,.,CSALDSLGSYNEQFF,TGCAGCGCCCTAGACTCTCTCGGTTCCTACAATGAGCAGTTCTTC
TRBD2,TRBJ2-1,16,TRBV7-3,.,CASSEIAGGPYNEQFF,TGTGCCAGCAGCGAAATAGCGGGAGGGCCCTACAATGAGCAGTTCTTC
.,TRBJ2-2,17,TRBV23-1,.,CASSHSGGLGPFGELFF,TGCGCCAGCAGTCATTCCGGGGGTCTAGGGCCTTTTGGGGAGCTGTTTTTT
.,TRBJ2-6,15,TRBV7-9,.,CASSPVESGANVLTF,TGTGCCAGCAGCCCGGTCGAGTCTGGGGCCAACGTCCTGACTTTC
TRBD1,TRBJ2-7,15,TRBV19,.,CASRMEGTGPYEQYF,TGTGCCAGTAGGATGGAGGGGACAGGTCCTTACGAGCAGTACTTC
TRBD1,TRBJ2-7,15,TRBV29-1,.,CSVEEAGQGSYEQYF,TGCAGCGTTGAAGAAGCGGGACAGGGTTCCTACGAGCAGTACTTC
TRBD2,TRBJ2-5,16,TRBV30,.,CAWSDGTSGSGETQYF,TGTGCCTGGAGCGATGGCACTAGCGGGAGCGGGGAGACCCAGTACTTC
.,TRBJ2-3,15,TRBV27,.,CASSLLPSSADTQYF,TGTGCCAGCAGTTTACTCCCTAGCAGCGCAGATACGCAGTATTTT
.,TRBJ2-1,17,TRBV5-1,few,CASSREPGLMSYNEQFF,TGCGCCAGCAGCAGGGAACCGGGACTGATGTCCTACAATGAGCAGTTCTTC
.,TRBJ2-2,14,TRBV5-4,once,CASSLGVTGGELFF,TGTGCCAGCAGCTTAGGGGTAACGGGCGGGGAGCTGTTTTTT
TRBD1,TRBJ1-1,14,TRBV6-5,few,CASTPLQGWAEAFF,TGTGCCAGCACCCCCTTACAGGGGTGGGCTGAAGCTTTCTTT
TRBD1,TRBJ1-5,14,TRBV6-1,.,CASSGTGGHQPQHF,TGTGCCAGCAGTGGGACAGGGGGCCATCAGCCCCAGCATTTT
.,TRBJ2-2,15,TRBV10-2,.,CASSETGKYTGELFF,TGCGCCAGCAGTGAGACAGGGAAGTACACCGGGGAGCTGTTTTTT
TRBD2,TRBJ2-5,15,TRBV28,few,CASRPVAGYQETQYF,TGTGCCAGCAGACCTGTAGCGGGTTACCAAGAGACCCAGTACTTC
.,TRBJ1-6,19,TRBV11-3,.,CASSPGHGTSPGDNSPLHF,TGTGCCAGCAGCCCAGGTCACGGGACATCACCTGGCGATAATTCACCCCTCCACTTT